Below, 13 T cell receptor beta chains from the same sample are listed, as sequenced in a study of identifying expanded T cells in peripheral blood. Repertoires were generated with immunoSEQ multiplex PCR, while TCRdb's copy carries only in-frame clones and drops some. The sample includes about 58,000 clones, roughly nine tenths seen only once; the top ten take 3.6%. Input material: blood. Every receptor here comes from a person aged 18 to 70 in good health.

This chain connects TRBV2 to TRBJ2-7; 7 positions match TRBD2. Per germline, CDR1 SNHLY and CDR2 FYNNEI. The CDR3 is 13 residues long. J was trimmed by 2 bases and V by 8 bases; bases with no gene match: 6. CDR3 coding DNA: TGTGCCAGCGGGCGGGAGACGACCTACGAGCAGTACTTC. This translates into CASGRETTYEQYF.

This chain's CDR3 is CASSQDRWNTEAFF. In DNA form, the CDR3 reads TGCGCCAGCAGCCAAGATCGATGGAACACTGAAGCTTTCTTT. V usage is TRBV4-3 and J usage is TRBJ1-1; no reliable D call. This CDR3 spans 14 amino acids. Germline lookup yields CDR1 LGHNA and CDR2 YSLEER. V lost 0 bases, J lost 1 base, and 6 bases lay in between.

The genes are TRBV19 and TRBJ2-4; 7 bases match TRBD2. The J segment lost 6 bases and the V segment lost 6 bases, leaving 14 bases of the junction unmatched. The CDR3 loop spans 16 amino acids. Germline values: CDR1 LNHDA, CDR2 SQIVND (reference sequence). The CDR3 DNA sequence: TGTGCCAGTAGCCCCAAAGGCGGGCTAGCGGTAAACATTCAGTACTTC. Translation: CASSPKGGLAVNIQYF.

The chain has TRBV29-1 and TRBJ1-1, with a weak D call TRBD1 (6 bases). V was shortened by 7 bases and J by 4 bases, with 16 bases between the two germline ends. Germline loops: CDR1 SQVTM, CDR2 ANQGSEA. The CDR3 loop spans 13 amino acids. CDR3 bases: TGCAGCGCGAGGGGGGCGGTGGGCACTGAAGCTTTCTTT. It codes for CSARGAVGTEAFF.

The chain employs TRBV12-5 and TRBJ1-1, with 9 bases aligning to TRBD1. Germline lookup yields CDR1 LGHNT and CDR2 FRNRAP. The trim removed 1 base at V and 5 bases at J, leaving 14 bases unmatched. The length of the CDR3 is 18 residues. The CDR3 loop is CASGLGGGTGPLRTEAFF. In DNA form, the CDR3 reads TGTGCTAGTGGTTTGGGCGGGGGGACAGGGCCGCTTAGGACTGAAGCTTTCTTT.

V usage is TRBV25-1 and J usage is TRBJ2-2; D unclear. Trimming cost V 5 bases and J 0 bases, with 7 bases left between them. Germline V lookup: CDR1 MGHDK, CDR2 SYGVNS. The CDR3 sequence is 14 residues long. The CDR3 reads CASSRLANTGELFF. The CDR3 DNA is TGTGCCAGCAGTCGCCTAGCGAACACCGGGGAGCTGTTTTTT.

The rearrangement joins TRBV11-3 to TRBJ2-2, with 7 nucleotides matching TRBD1. The ends lost 1 base at V and 2 bases at J; junction bases unmatched: 16. CDR3 size: 20 residues. Looked up from germline, CDR1 is SGHNT and CDR2 is YENEEA. CDR3 nucleotide sequence: TGTGCCAGCAGCTTAGGGCTCGTTGCCCCCGGGACAGTTAACACCGGGGAGCTGTTTTTT. Its protein product is CASSLGLVAPGTVNTGELFF.

V is TRBV7-2 and J is TRBJ2-7; a possible D gene is TRBD1 (5 bases). Germline V gene lookup returns CDR1 SGHTA and CDR2 FQGNSA. The CDR3 length is 13 residues. Trimming shortened V by 1 base and J by 5 bases, and 9 bases separated the two germline ends. The CDR3 here is CASSLGQLDEQYF. CDR3 nucleotide sequence: TGTGCCAGCAGCTTAGGACAGCTAGACGAGCAGTACTTC.

The V gene is TRBV7-2, the J gene TRBJ2-6; TRBD1 aligns across 7 bases. Germline loops: CDR1 SGHTA, CDR2 FQGNSA. V lost 8 bases and J lost 9; bases outside the gene matches: 10. The CDR3 contains 14 residues. CDR3 region: CASRRNRGDNVLTF. CDR3 DNA: TGTGCCAGCCGACGAAACAGGGGCGACAACGTCCTGACTTTC.

This clone was seen just once. The rearrangement links TRBV19 to TRBJ1-2; D uncertain. Germline lookup yields CDR1 LNHDA and CDR2 SQIVND (reference sequence). The length of the CDR3 is 14 residues. V dropped 5 bases and J dropped 6 bases, with 16 bases sitting between them. CDR3 in DNA: TGTGCCAGTAGTGTCGGTCTGTCCTCAGATGGCTACACCTTC. Protein: CASSVGLSSDGYTF.

This rearrangement joins TRBV6-5 to TRBJ1-4; 7 nucleotides align to TRBD1. Per the germline V gene, CDR1 is MNHEY and CDR2 is SVGAGI. After removal of 5 bases from V and 8 bases from J, the junction contained 11 bases not matched to a gene. The CDR3 consists of 15 residues. The DNA for the CDR3 is TGTGCCAGCAGTAACGAAGGGGGCAGCGGCGAAAAACTGTTTTTT. Protein: CASSNEGGSGEKLFF.

This clone showed up just a few times. Sequence at one end of the junction differs from germline and may be a read error. This chain links TRBV5-1 with TRBJ2-7, with D perhaps matching TRBD1 (6 bases). Germline CDR1 reads SGHRS; CDR2 reads YFSETQ. The length of the CDR3 is 13 residues. CDR3 amino acids: CASSLIGTPRKDF. The CDR3, as DNA: TGCGCCAGCAGCTTGATTGGGACACCCAGAAAAGACTTC.

The chain combines TRBV30 with TRBJ1-2, with D maybe TRBD1 (6 bases). The length of the CDR3 is 14 residues. Germline V lookup: CDR1 GTSNPN, CDR2 SVGIG (reference sequence). Trimming shortened V by 4 bases and J by 0 bases, and 12 bases separated the two germline ends. The CDR3, as DNA: TGTGCCTGGACCCGACAGGCAGCTAACTATGGCTACACCTTC. It encodes CAWTRQAANYGYTF. The entire variable domain, with the rest obtained from reference TRBV30 and TRBJ1-2, is as follows: SQTIHQWPATLVQPVGSPLSLECTVEGTSNPNLYWYRQAAGRGLQLLFYSVGIGQISSEVPQNLSASRPQDRQFILSSKKLLLSDSGFYLCAWTRQAANYGYTFGSGTRLTVV.